One sample yielded the 3 T cell receptor beta chains listed below, sequenced in a study of shared clonotypes between healthy human individuals. Produced via immunoSEQ multiplex PCR; TCRdb's table is partial and in-frame only. The sample has 650,000 to 700,000 clones, around 90% seen once. Input material: memory CD8+ T cells from PBMCs. Subset defined: CD45RO+ cells pooled with CCR7-negative TemRA cells. The receptors come from a man aged 18 to 29 in good health. Some clones in this sample may be carry-over from other donors' samples.

V is TRBV9 and J is TRBJ2-1; 9 bases fit TRBD2. V dropped 4 bases and J dropped 2; count of bases not matched to a gene: 4. The CDR3 is 15 residues long. CDR1 and CDR2 (germline): SGDLS, YYNGEE. Here the CDR3 DNA reads TGTGCCAGCAGCATTGGGACTAGCCCCTACAATGAGCAGTTCTTC. Protein sequence: CASSIGTSPYNEQFF. Supplemented by reference TRBV9 and TRBJ2-1, the full variable domain reads DSGVTQTPKHLITATGQRVTLRCSPRSGDLSVYWYQQSLDQGLQFLIQYYNGEERAKGNILERFSAQQFPDLHSELNLSSLELGDSALYFCASSIGTSPYNEQFFGPGTRLTVL.

V is TRBV27 and J is TRBJ2-7, with 8 bases matching TRBD2. This CDR3 region has 14 residues. V shed 2 bases and J 5 bases; nucleotides not matched to a gene: 5. CDR1 and CDR2 from the germline V gene are MNHEY and SMNVEV (reference sequence). CDR3 region: CASSLQGRGDEQYF. CDR3 bases: TGTGCCAGCAGTTTACAGGGGCGGGGGGACGAGCAGTACTTC.

The V call is TRBV9, the J call TRBJ2-7; possibly TRBD2 for D (6 bases). The V gene lost 4 bases and the J gene lost 3 bases, with 17 bases spanning the gap. The CDR3 length is 15 residues. The germline V gene encodes CDR1 SGDLS and CDR2 YYNGEE. The CDR3 DNA is TGTGCCAGCAGCTACGGGGTAGCGGAGCTCTACGAGCAGTACTTC. This encodes CASSYGVAELYEQYF.